One sample yielded the 25 T cell receptor beta chains listed below, sequenced in a study of T cells in Graves' hyperthyroidism and ophthalmopathy. TCR beta CDR3 sequences were amplified from RNA transcripts. Researchers ran a first-round RT-PCR on the TCR CDR3 using the HTBI primer set. TCRdb recomputed calls from the multiplex PCR reads with MiXCR, one row per CDR3 protein. This sample yields over 450,000 distinct CDR3 sequences, of which around an eighth are seen a single time; 15% to 20% belongs to the top ten. Sequenced input: blood. The receptor source for this set is a woman between 18 and 29 years old with Graves' hyperthyroidism.

This clonotype was seen at least ten times. This rearrangement joins TRBV15 to TRBJ1-1; 7 nucleotides match TRBD1. CDR3 length: 15 residues. Germline CDR1 LNHNV, CDR2 YYDKDF (reference sequence). With 4 bases clipped from V and 3 bases from J, the junction kept 8 bases outside the gene matches. CDR3 amino acids: CATSTRTGAYTEAFF. The CDR3, as DNA: TGTGCCACCAGCACCAGGACAGGCGCCTACACTGAAGCTTTCTTT.

This clonotype was seen ten or more times. This rearrangement joins TRBV11-2 to TRBJ1-6, with D unresolved. With 0 bases removed from V and 6 bases from J, the gap between germline ends came to 12 bases. The germline V gene has CDR1 SGHAT and CDR2 FQNNGV. This CDR3 spans 16 amino acids. CDR3 DNA sequence: TGTGCCAGCAGCTTAGATACGAGGGATCTTAATTCACCCCTCCACTTT. It codes for CASSLDTRDLNSPLHF.

There are many counts of this clonotype. The chain joins TRBV5-1 to TRBJ1-1; 10 nucleotides line up with TRBD1. Looked up from germline, CDR1 is SGHRS and CDR2 is YFSETQ. Losses at the gene ends were 4 bases for V and 3 bases for J; bases not matched to a gene: 6. The CDR3 is made up of 15 amino acids. CDR3 residues: CASSVGDRGDTEAFF. DNA for the CDR3: TGCGCCAGCAGCGTGGGGGACAGGGGTGACACTGAAGCTTTCTTT. Variable domain in full (rest from reference TRBV5-1 and TRBJ1-1): KAGVTQTPRYLIKTRGQQVTLSCSPISGHRSVSWYQQTPGQGLQFLFEYFSETQRNKGNFPGRFSGRQFSNSRSEMNVSTLELGDSALYLCASSVGDRGDTEAFFGQGTRLTVV.

This chain uses TRBV5-6 with TRBJ2-7, with TRBD1 identical over 7 bases. Trimming at V came to 2 bases and at J to 3 bases, leaving 5 bases not matched to a gene. The CDR3 is 14 amino acids. The germline gives CDR1 SGHDT, CDR2 YYEEEE. CDR3 loop: CASSFFDRVYEQYV. CDR3 in DNA: TGTGCCAGCAGCTTCTTTGACAGGGTCTACGAGCAGTACGTC.

This clonotype was seen ten or more times. The chain has TRBV11-1 and TRBJ2-7; D might be TRBD2 (5 bases). In germline, CDR1 is SGHAT, CDR2 FQDESV (reference sequence). V shed 4 bases and J shed 0 bases, with 16 bases lying between them. CDR3 length: 16 residues. The CDR3 DNA follows: TGTGCCAGCAGCTCCCCTGCGGAGGCGAGCTCCTACGAGCAGTACTTC. It codes for CASSSPAEASSYEQYF.

At least ten counts were recorded for this clonotype. The chain joins TRBV11-2 to TRBJ2-1; 10 nucleotides agree with TRBD2. Trimming at V came to 5 bases and at J to 2 bases, leaving 3 bases not matched to a gene. The CDR3 has 15 residues. Germline V gives CDR1 SGHAT, CDR2 FQNNGV. The CDR3 region has the DNA TGTGCCAGCAGCCCGCTAGCGGGGGCCTACAATGAGCAGTTCTTC. It encodes CASSPLAGAYNEQFF.

The table lists this clonotype with many counts. The CDR3 DNA reads TGTGCCAGCAGTCCATACCGGGCTAATGAAAAACTGTTTTTT. Its translation: CASSPYRANEKLFF. The chain links TRBV6-1 to TRBJ1-4; D gene unclear. Germline CDR1 is MNHNS and CDR2 is SASEGT. This CDR3 has 14 residues. V was cut by 5 bases and J by 3 bases, with 10 bases left in between.

The J gene is TRBJ2-6, the V gene TRBV29-1; D might be TRBD2 (6 bases). The CDR3 is 16 residues long. Germline V gives CDR1 SQVTM, CDR2 ANQGSEA. V was cut by 4 bases and J by 0 bases, with 13 bases left in between. CDR3 DNA sequence: TGCAGCGTTGTGGCCGGGGGTAGCTCTGGGGCCAACGTCCTGACTTTC. It is translated as CSVVAGGSSGANVLTF.

The sample holds many counts of this clonotype. The chain is built from TRBV11-2 and TRBJ2-2; the D is unclear. The CDR3 consists of 12 residues. Germline CDR1 is SGHAT and CDR2 is FQNNGV. Deletions cut 2 bases from V and 6 bases from J, with 4 bases between. The CDR3 DNA is TGTGCCAGCAGCTTACGTCCCGGGGAGCTGTTTTTT. It codes for CASSLRPGELFF. Based on the CDR3 plus reference TRBV11-2 and TRBJ2-2, the full variable domain is EAGVAQSPRYKIIEKRQSVAFWCNPISGHATLYWYQQILGQGPKLLIQFQNNGVVDDSQLPKDRFSAERLKGVDSTLKIQPAKLEDSAVYLCASSLRPGELFFGEGSRLTVL.

This clonotype appeared many times. The chain couples TRBV18 to TRBJ1-6; tentatively, D is TRBD1 (5 bases). This CDR3 region has 15 residues. V was pared by 3 bases and J by 7 bases, with 13 bases between. CDR1 and CDR2 from the germline V gene are KGHSH and LQKENI. CDR3 loop: CASSPSSGGNSPLHF. The CDR3 region has the DNA TGTGCCAGCTCACCGTCCTCTGGGGGGAATTCACCCCTCCACTTT.

This clonotype was recorded at least ten times. The chain recombines TRBV12-3 or TRBV12-4 with TRBJ2-7, with unresolved D. Between the trimmed V and J ends, which lost 3 bases and 0 bases, there was a span of 9 bases. CDR3 length: 14 amino acids. The CDR3 reads CASSLRQASYEQYV. The CDR3 coding sequence is TGTGCCAGCAGTTTGAGGCAGGCCTCCTACGAGCAGTACGTC.

This clonotype has at least ten counts. The rearrangement joins TRBV7-9 to TRBJ1-1, with D possibly matching TRBD1 (6 bases). The V end lost 4 bases, the J end lost 6 bases, and 15 bases lay between the germline ends. The CDR3 length is 14 residues. Germline-derived CDR1 and CDR2 are SEHNR and FQNEAQ (reference sequence). The CDR3 region has the DNA TGTGCCAGCAGCTCGGCGGTGGGGGGGCCTGAAGCTTTCTTT. This gives the protein CASSSAVGGPEAFF.

Many counts were recorded for this clonotype. The V and J genes are TRBV27 and TRBJ2-2, with unresolved D. CDR1 is MNHEY, CDR2 SMNVEV, per germline (reference sequence). The length of the CDR3 is 14 residues. Trimming pared 2 bases from V and 4 bases from J, leaving 8 bases between. CDR3 DNA: TGTGCCAGCAGTTTAGAGGACCGCACCGGGGAGCTGTTTTTT. Its protein is CASSLEDRTGELFF.

This chain connects TRBV4-1 to TRBJ1-3; no reliable D call. The ends were cut back, 0 bases at V and 0 bases at J, with 9 bases in the middle. CDR1 and CDR2 from the germline V gene are MGHRA and YSYEKL. The CDR3 has 16 residues. For the CDR3, the DNA is TGCGCCAGCAGCCAAGAGAGGCCCATCTCTGGAAACACCATATATTTT. Encoded protein: CASSQERPISGNTIYF.

This clonotype was detected many times. The chain couples TRBV18 to TRBJ1-2; D remains unclear. Germline V gene lookup returns CDR1 KGHSH and CDR2 LQKENI. Trimming pared 0 bases from V and 8 bases from J, leaving 10 bases between. This CDR3 region has 13 residues. The CDR3 here is CASSPPLVSGYTF. The CDR3 DNA reads TGTGCCAGCTCACCACCGTTAGTGTCCGGCTACACCTTC.

This clonotype was seen repeatedly, ten times or more. The V call is TRBV3-1, the J call TRBJ2-5, with a weak D call TRBD2 (7 bases). Looked up from germline, CDR1 is LGHDT and CDR2 is YNNKEL (reference sequence). V lost 1 base, J lost 5 bases, and 14 bases lay in between. The CDR3 extends over 15 amino acids. CDR3 residues: CASSQGGGPPETQYF. The DNA of the CDR3 is TGTGCCAGCAGCCAAGGCGGGGGCCCCCCTGAGACCCAGTACTTC.

The chain couples TRBV10-3 to TRBJ1-1; D might be TRBD1 (6 bases). Trimming took off 6 bases at V and 7 bases at J, with 12 bases between the two ends. This CDR3 is 12 amino acids long. The germline CDR1 and CDR2 sequences are ENHRY and SYGVKD. CDR3 protein: CAIRKQGGEAFF. The CDR3, as DNA: TGTGCCATCAGGAAACAGGGTGGTGAAGCTTTCTTT.

This clonotype has a count of ten or more. V usage is TRBV5-1 and J usage is TRBJ1-1; D might be TRBD1 (5 bases). The CDR3 totals 16 residues. V was pared by 0 bases and J by 1 base, with 13 bases between. Germline V gene sequence: CDR1 SGHRS, CDR2 YFSETQ. The CDR3 is CASSLAGPGGNTEAFF. The CDR3 DNA reads TGCGCCAGCAGCTTGGCAGGGCCTGGGGGGAACACTGAAGCTTTCTTT.

On this clonotype: A read error may explain this, as a much larger clone is one base away. The chain recombines TRBV29-1 with TRBJ2-7; D tentatively reads TRBD1 or TRBD2 (5 bases each). This CDR3 contains 13 residues. The germline V gene has CDR1 SQVTM and CDR2 ANQGSEA. Trimming cost V 4 bases and J 1 base, with 11 bases left between them. CDR3 sequence reads: CSVGGRRSYEQYF. The CDR3 nucleotides are TGCAGCGTTGGGGGACGGAGATCCTACGAGCAGTACTTC.

This clonotype was observed at least ten times. The rearrangement uses TRBV7-3 and TRBJ2-5; tentative D call: TRBD2 (6 bases). Germline V CDR1 and CDR2: SGHTA, FQGTGA. This CDR3 spans 16 amino acids. The V gene lost 0 bases and the J gene lost 5 bases, with 16 bases spanning the gap. CDR3 sequence: CASSLTGGLSQETQYF. DNA of the CDR3: TGTGCCAGCAGCTTAACGGGGGGACTGTCCCAGGAGACCCAGTACTTC.

Only one count was recorded for this clonotype. V and J are TRBV29-1 and TRBJ1-2; no clear D gene. Between the trimmed V and J ends, which lost 0 bases and 7 bases, there was a span of 18 bases. CDR1 and CDR2 from the germline V gene are SQVTM and ANQGSEA. CDR3 length: 15 amino acids. CDR3 DNA sequence: TGCAGCGTTGAAGATCTTGGGGAATGGAGTGGTGGCTACACCTTC. Translating gives CSVEDLGEWSGGYTF.

This clonotype has ten or more counts. The CDR3 spells CASSLENSYGYTF. The CDR3 DNA is TGCGCCAGCAGCTTGGAAAACAGCTATGGCTACACCTTC. The chain couples TRBV5-1 to TRBJ1-2; D unresolved. The CDR3 consists of 13 residues. Germline CDR1 and CDR2: SGHRS and YFSETQ. Trimming took 0 bases from V and 4 from J, leaving 7 bases between them.

At least ten counts were recorded for this clonotype. The chain recombines TRBV13 with TRBJ1-2, with 8 positions matching TRBD1. Germline CDR1 PRHDT, CDR2 FYEKMQ (reference sequence). J lost 6 bases, V lost 10 bases, and 10 bases had no gene match. The CDR3 covers 13 residues. The CDR3 nucleotides read TGTGCCACTAAACCGGGACAGGAACATGGCTACACCTTC. This codes for CATKPGQEHGYTF.

This clonotype was detected ten times or more. The chain employs TRBV18 and TRBJ1-6, with 8 bases fitting TRBD1. Trimming cost V 0 bases and J 9 bases; bases outside gene matches: 4. Per germline, CDR1 KGHSH and CDR2 LQKENI. The CDR3 loop spans 15 amino acids. CDR3 protein: CASSPPSGGGSPLHF. In DNA form, the CDR3 reads TGTGCCAGCTCACCACCATCAGGGGGCGGTTCACCCCTCCACTTT. The full variable domain, its missing parts supplied by reference TRBV18 and TRBJ1-6, is NAGVMQNPRHLVRRRGQEARLRCSPMKGHSHVYWYRQLPEEGLKFMVYLQKENIIDESGMPKERFSAEFPKEGPSILRIQQVVRGDSAAYFCASSPPSGGGSPLHFGNGTRLTVT.

This clonotype was detected many times. The V call is TRBV2, the J call TRBJ2-7; weak D call: TRBD2 (6 bases). Germline values: CDR1 SNHLY, CDR2 FYNNEI. CDR3 length: 12 residues. Trimming cost V 3 bases and J 5 bases, with 8 bases left between them. The CDR3: CASSDWGDEQYV. CDR3 nucleotides: TGTGCCAGCAGTGATTGGGGGGACGAGCAGTACGTC.